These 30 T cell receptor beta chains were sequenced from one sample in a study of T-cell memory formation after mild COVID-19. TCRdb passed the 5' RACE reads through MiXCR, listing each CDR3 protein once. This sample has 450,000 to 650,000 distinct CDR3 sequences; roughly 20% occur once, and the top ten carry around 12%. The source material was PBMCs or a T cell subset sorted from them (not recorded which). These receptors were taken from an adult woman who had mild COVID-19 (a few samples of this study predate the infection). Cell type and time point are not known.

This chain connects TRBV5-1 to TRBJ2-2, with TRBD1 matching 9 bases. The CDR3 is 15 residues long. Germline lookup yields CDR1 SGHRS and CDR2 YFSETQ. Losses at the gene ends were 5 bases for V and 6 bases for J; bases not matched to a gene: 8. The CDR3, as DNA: TGCGCCAGCAGGGCCGGGACAGGGAAAGCCGGGGAGCTGTTTTTT. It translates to CASRAGTGKAGELFF. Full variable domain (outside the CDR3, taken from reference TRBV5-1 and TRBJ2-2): KAGVTQTPRYLIKTRGQQVTLSCSPISGHRSVSWYQQTPGQGLQFLFEYFSETQRNKGNFPGRFSGRQFSNSRSEMNVSTLELGDSALYLCASRAGTGKAGELFFGEGSRLTVL.

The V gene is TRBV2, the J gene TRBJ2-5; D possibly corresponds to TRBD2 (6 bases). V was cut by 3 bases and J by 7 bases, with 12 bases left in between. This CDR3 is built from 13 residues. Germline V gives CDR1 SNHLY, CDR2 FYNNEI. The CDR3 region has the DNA TGTGCCAGCAGTGAGCGGGGTGAAGGGACCCAGTACTTC. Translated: CASSERGEGTQYF.

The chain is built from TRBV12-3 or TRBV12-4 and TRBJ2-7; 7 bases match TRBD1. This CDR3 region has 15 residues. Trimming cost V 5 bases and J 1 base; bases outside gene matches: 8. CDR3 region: CASSLGTAGSYEQYF. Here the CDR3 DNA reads TGTGCCAGCAGTCTCGGGACAGCCGGTTCCTACGAGCAGTACTTC.

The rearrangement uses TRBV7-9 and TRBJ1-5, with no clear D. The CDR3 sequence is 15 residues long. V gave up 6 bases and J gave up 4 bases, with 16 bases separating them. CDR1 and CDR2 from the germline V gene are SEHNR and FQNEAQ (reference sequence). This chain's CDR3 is CASSHYGRRNQPQHF. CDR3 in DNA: TGTGCCAGCAGTCATTATGGGAGGAGAAATCAGCCCCAGCATTTT.

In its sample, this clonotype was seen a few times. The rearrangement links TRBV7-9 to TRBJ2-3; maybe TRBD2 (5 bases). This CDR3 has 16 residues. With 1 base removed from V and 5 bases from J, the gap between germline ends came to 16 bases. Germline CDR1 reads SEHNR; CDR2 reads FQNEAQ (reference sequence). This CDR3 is CASSLVVGGLGDTQYF. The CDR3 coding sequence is TGTGCCAGCAGCTTAGTTGTCGGAGGATTGGGAGATACGCAGTATTTT.

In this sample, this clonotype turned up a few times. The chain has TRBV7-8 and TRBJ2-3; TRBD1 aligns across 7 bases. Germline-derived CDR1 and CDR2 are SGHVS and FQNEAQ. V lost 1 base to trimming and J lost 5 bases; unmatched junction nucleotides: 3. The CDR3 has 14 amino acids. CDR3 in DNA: TGTGCCAGCAGCTTAGGGGACAGTGGAGATACGCAGTATTTT. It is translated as CASSLGDSGDTQYF.

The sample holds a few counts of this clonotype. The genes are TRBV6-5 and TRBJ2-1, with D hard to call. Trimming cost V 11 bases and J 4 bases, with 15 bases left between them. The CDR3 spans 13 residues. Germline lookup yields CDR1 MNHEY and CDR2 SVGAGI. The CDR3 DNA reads TGTGCCGCCGCGATTTCTGAATACAATGAGCAGTTCTTC. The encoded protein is CAAAISEYNEQFF.

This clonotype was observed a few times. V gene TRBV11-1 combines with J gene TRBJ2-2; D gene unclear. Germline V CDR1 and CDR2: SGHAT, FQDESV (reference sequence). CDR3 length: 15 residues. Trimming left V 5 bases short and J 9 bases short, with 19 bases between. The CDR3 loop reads CASSQDGLIRRELFF. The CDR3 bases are TGTGCCAGCAGCCAGGACGGCCTGATTCGCCGGGAGCTGTTTTTT. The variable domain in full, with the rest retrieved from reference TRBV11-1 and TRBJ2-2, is EAEVAQSPRYKITEKSQAVAFWCDPISGHATLYWYRQILGQGPELLVQFQDESVVDDSQLPKDRFSAERLKGVDSTLKIQPAELGDSAMYLCASSQDGLIRRELFFGEGSRLTVL.

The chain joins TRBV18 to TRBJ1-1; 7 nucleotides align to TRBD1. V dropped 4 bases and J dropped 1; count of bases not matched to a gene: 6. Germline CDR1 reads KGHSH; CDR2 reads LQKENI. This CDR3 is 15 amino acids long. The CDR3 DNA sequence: TGTGCCAGCTCACAACGGACAGGAGCGAACACTGAAGCTTTCTTT. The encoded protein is CASSQRTGANTEAFF.

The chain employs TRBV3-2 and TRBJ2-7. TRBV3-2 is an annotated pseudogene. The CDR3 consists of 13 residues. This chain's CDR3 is CASSQVLSYEQYF. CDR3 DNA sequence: TGTGCCAGCAGCCAAGTTCTCTCCTACGAGCAGTACTTC.

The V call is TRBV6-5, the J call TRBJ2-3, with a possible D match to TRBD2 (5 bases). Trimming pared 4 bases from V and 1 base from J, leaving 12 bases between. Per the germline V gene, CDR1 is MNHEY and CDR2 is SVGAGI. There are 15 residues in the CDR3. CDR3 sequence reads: CASSSRRPRTDTQYF. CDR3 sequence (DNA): TGTGCCAGCAGTTCTAGGAGGCCTCGCACAGATACGCAGTATTTT.

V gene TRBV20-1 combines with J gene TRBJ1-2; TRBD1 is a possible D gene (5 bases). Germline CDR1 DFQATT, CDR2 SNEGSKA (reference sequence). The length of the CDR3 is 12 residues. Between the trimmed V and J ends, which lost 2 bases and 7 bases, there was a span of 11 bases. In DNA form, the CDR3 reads TGCAGTGCTAGAACGGCAGGGCCTGGCTACACCTTC. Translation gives CSARTAGPGYTF.

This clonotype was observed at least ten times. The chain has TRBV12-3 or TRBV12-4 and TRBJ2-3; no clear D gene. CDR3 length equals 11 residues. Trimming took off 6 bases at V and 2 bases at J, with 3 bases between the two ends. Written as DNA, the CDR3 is TGTGCCAGCAGCCCCACAGATACGCAGTATTTT. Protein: CASSPTDTQYF.

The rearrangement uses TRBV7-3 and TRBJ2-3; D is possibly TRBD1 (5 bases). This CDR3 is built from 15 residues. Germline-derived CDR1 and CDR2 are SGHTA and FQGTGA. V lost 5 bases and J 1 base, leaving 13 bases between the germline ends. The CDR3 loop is CASSPQGYRTDTQYF. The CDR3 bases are TGTGCCAGCAGCCCCCAGGGCTACCGCACAGATACGCAGTATTTT.

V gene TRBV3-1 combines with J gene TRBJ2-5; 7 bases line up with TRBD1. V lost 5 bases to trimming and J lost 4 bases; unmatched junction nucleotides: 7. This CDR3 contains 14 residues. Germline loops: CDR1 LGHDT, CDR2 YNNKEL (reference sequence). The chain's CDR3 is CASSIGTAGETQYF. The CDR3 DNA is TGTGCCAGCAGCATCGGGACAGCTGGAGAGACCCAGTACTTC.

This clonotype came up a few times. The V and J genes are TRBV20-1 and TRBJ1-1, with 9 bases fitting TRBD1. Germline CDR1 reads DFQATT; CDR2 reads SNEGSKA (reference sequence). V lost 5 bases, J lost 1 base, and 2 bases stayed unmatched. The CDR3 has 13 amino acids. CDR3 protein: CSAPGQGNTEAFF. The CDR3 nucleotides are TGCAGTGCTCCGGGACAGGGGAACACTGAAGCTTTCTTT.

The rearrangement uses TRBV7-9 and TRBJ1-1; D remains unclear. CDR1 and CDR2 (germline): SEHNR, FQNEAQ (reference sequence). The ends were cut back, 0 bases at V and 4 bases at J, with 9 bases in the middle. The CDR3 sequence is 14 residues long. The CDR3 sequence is CASSLAAHLTEAFF. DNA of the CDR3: TGTGCCAGCAGCTTAGCCGCTCACCTCACTGAAGCTTTCTTT.

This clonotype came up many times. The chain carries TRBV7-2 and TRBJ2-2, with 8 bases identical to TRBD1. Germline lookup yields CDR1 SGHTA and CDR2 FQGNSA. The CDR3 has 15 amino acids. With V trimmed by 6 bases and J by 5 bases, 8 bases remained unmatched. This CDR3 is CASRTGTGVTGELFF. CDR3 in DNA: TGTGCCAGCAGGACCGGGACAGGAGTGACCGGGGAGCTGTTTTTT. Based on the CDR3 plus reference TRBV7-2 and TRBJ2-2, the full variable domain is GAGVSQSPSNKVTEKGKDVELRCDPISGHTALYWYRQSLGQGLEFLIYFQGNSAPDKSGLPSDRFSAERTGGSVSTLTIQRTQQEDSAVYLCASRTGTGVTGELFFGEGSRLTVL.

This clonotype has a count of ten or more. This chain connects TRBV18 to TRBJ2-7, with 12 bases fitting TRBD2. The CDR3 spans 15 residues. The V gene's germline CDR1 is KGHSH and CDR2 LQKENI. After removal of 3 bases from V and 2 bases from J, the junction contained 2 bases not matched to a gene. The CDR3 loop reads CASSPLAGGAYEQYF. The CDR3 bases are TGTGCCAGCTCACCTCTAGCGGGGGGGGCCTACGAGCAGTACTTC.

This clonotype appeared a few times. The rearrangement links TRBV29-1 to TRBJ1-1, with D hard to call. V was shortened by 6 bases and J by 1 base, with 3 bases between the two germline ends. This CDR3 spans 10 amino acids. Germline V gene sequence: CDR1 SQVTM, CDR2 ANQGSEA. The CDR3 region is CSVRNTEAFF. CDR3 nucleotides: TGCAGCGTAAGGAACACTGAAGCTTTCTTT.

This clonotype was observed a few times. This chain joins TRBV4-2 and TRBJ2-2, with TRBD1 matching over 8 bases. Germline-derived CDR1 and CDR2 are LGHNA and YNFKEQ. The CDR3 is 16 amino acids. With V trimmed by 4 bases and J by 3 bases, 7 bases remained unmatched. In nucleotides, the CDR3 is TGTGCCAGCAGCCTGCTGAAGACAGGGGACACCGGGGAGCTGTTTTTT. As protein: CASSLLKTGDTGELFF.

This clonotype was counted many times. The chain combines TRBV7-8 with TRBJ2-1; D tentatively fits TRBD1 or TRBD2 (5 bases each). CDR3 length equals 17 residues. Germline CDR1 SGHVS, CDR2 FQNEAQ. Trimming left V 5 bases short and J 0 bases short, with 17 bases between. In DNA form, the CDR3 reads TGTGCCAGCAGCGTCCTCCGGGGCTCGCTCTCCTACAATGAGCAGTTCTTC. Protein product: CASSVLRGSLSYNEQFF. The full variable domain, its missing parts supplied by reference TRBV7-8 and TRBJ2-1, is GAGVSQSPRYKVAKRGQDVALRCDPISGHVSLFWYQQALGQGPEFLTYFQNEAQLDKSGLPSDRFFAERPEGSVSTLKIQRTQQEDSAVYLCASSVLRGSLSYNEQFFGPGTRLTVL.

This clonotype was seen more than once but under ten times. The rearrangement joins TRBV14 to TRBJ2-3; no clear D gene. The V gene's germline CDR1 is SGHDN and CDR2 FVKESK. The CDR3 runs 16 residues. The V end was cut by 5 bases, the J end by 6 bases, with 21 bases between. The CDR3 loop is CASSSDWAARADTQYF. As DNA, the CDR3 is TGTGCCAGCAGCTCCGACTGGGCGGCCCGGGCCGATACGCAGTATTTT.

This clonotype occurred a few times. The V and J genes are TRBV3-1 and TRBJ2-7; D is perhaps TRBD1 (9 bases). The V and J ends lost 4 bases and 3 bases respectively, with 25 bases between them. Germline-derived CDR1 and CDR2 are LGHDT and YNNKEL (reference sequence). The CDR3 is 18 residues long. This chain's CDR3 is CASSRARGGPGQGYEQYF. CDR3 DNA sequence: TGTGCCAGCAGCCGGGCCCGGGGGGGACCGGGACAGGGCTACGAGCAGTACTTC.

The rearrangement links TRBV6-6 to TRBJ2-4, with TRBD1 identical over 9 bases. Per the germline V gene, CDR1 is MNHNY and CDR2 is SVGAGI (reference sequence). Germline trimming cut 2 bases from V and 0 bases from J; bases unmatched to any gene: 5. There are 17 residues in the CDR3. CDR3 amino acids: CASSYTQGAGAKNIQYF. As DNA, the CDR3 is TGTGCCAGCAGTTACACACAGGGGGCAGGAGCCAAAAACATTCAGTACTTC.

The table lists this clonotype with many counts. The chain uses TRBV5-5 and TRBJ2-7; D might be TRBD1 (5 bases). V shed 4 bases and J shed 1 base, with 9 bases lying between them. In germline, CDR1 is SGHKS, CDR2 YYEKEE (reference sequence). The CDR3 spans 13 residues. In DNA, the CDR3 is TGTGCCAGCAGCCAAGGGGTGTCCTACGAGCAGTACTTC. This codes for CASSQGVSYEQYF.

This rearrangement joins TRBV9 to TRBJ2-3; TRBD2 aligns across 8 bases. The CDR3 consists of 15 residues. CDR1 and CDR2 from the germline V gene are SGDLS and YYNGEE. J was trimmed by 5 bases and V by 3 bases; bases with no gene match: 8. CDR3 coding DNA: TGTGCCAGCAGCGCCCTGGGACTAGTCCAAGATACGCAGTATTTT. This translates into CASSALGLVQDTQYF.

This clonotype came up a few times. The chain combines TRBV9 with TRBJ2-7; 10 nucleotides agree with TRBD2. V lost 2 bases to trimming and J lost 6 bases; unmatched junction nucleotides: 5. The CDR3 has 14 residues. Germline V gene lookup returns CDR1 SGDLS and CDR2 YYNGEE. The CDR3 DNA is TGTGCCAGCAGCGTCAGCGGGAGGGCTTCCGAGCAGTACTTC. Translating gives CASSVSGRASEQYF.

CDR3 residues: CASSQAWARRSSYNEQFF. Here the CDR3 DNA reads TGTGCCAGCAGCCAAGCCTGGGCGCGCCGGAGCTCCTACAATGAGCAGTTCTTC. The chain combines TRBV3-1 with TRBJ2-1; D uncertain. This CDR3 comprises 18 residues. Germline CDR1 is LGHDT and CDR2 is YNNKEL (reference sequence). Trimming left V 1 base short and J 0 bases short, with 16 bases between.

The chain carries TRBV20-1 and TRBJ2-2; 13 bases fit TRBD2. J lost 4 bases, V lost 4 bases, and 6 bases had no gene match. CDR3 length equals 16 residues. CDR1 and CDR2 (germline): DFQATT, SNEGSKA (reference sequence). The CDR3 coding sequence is TGCAGTGCTAAAGGACTAGCGGGGGCTCTCACCGGGGAGCTGTTTTTT. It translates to CSAKGLAGALTGELFF.